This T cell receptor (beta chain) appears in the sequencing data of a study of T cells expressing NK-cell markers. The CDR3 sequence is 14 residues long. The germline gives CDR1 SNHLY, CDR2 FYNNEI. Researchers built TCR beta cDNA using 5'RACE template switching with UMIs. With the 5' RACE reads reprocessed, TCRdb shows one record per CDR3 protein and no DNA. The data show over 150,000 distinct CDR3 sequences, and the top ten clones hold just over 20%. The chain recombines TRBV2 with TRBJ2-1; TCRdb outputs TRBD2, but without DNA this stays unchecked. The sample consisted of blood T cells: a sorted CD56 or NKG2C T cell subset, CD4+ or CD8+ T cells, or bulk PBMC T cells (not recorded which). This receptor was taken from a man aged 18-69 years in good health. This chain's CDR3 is CASESASELNEQFF.